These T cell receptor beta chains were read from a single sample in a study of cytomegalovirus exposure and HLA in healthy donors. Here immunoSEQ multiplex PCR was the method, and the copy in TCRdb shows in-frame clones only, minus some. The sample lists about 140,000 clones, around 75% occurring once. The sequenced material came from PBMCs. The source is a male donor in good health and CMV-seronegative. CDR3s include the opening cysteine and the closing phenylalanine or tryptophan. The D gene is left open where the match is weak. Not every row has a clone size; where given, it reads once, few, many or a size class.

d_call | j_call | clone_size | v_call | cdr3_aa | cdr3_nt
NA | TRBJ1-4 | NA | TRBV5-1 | CASSLDQASPRANEKLFF | TGCGCCAGCAGCCTCGACCAGGCCAGCCCCAGGGCTAATGAAAAACTGTTTTTT
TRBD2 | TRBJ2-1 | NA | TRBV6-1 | CASSVQSGGYNEQFF | TGTGCCAGCAGTGTACAAAGCGGGGGGTACAATGAGCAGTTCTTC
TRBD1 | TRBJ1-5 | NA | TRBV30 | CAWSPGQGSNQPQHF | TGTGCCTGGAGCCCCGGACAGGGGAGCAATCAGCCCCAGCATTTT
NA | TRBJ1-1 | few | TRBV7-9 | CASSLGTMNTEAFF | TGTGCCAGCAGCTTAGGGACTATGAACACTGAAGCTTTCTTT
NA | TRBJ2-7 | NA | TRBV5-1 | CASSTEGAYEQYF | TGCGCCAGCAGCACCGAGGGGGCCTACGAGCAGTACTTC
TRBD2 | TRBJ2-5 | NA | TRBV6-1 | CASSELPPGLAGGETQYF | TGTGCCAGCAGTGAGTTGCCTCCGGGACTAGCGGGAGGAGAGACCCAGTACTTC
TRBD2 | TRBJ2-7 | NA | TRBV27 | CASTPSGRASSYEQYF | TGTGCCAGCACCCCTAGCGGGAGGGCGAGCTCCTACGAGCAGTACTTC
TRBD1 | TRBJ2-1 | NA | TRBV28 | CASSLVAGGHEQFF | TGTGCCAGCAGTTTAGTGGCAGGGGGCCATGAGCAGTTCTTC
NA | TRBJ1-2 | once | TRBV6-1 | CASRGLDGVGDGYTF | TGTGCCAGCAGAGGCCTTGACGGGGTTGGGGATGGCTACACCTTC
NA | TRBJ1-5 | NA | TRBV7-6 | CASSLEGGQPQHF | TGTGCCAGCAGCTTAGAGGGAGGTCAGCCCCAGCATTTT
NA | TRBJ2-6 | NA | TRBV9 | CASTKGALAGANVLTF | TGTGCCAGCACTAAAGGGGCCCTGGCTGGGGCCAACGTCCTGACTTTC
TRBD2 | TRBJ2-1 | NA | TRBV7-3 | CASSSLRGGEGQFF | TGTGCCAGCAGCTCCCTTCGGGGGGGGGAAGGGCAGTTCTTC
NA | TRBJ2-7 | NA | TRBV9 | CASSVAGSTYEQYF | TGTGCCAGCAGCGTAGCCGGGAGTACCTACGAGCAGTACTTC
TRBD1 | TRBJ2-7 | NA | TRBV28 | CASSLDRVIYEQYF | TGTGCCAGCAGCCTGGACAGGGTTATCTACGAGCAGTACTTC
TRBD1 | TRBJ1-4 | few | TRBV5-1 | CASSFGQGEKLFF | TGCGCCAGCAGCTTCGGACAGGGTGAAAAACTGTTTTTT
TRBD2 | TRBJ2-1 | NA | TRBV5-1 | CASSLETSGGDEQFF | TGCGCCAGCAGCTTGGAGACTAGCGGGGGCGATGAGCAGTTCTTC
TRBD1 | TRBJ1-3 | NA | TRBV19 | CATMTGGSGNTIYF | TGTGCCACCATGACAGGGGGCTCTGGAAACACCATATATTTT
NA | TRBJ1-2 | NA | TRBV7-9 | CASSLEGVGYTF | TGTGCCAGCAGCCTAGAAGGGGTAGGCTACACCTTC
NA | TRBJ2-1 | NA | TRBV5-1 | CASRGEMVGNEQFF | TGCGCCAGCAGAGGGGAAATGGTCGGCAATGAGCAGTTCTTC
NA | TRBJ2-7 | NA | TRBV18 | CASSPGGYEQYF | TGTGCCAGCTCACCCGGGGGTTACGAGCAGTACTTC
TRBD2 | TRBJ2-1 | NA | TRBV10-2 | CASSELGTSSEQFF | TGCGCCAGCAGTGAGCTGGGGACTAGCAGTGAGCAGTTCTTC
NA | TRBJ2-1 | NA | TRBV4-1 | CASSHRPLGGGQNEQFF | TGCGCCAGCAGCCATCGTCCCTTAGGGGGAGGGCAAAATGAGCAGTTCTTC
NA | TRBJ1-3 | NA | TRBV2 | CASSFRVTSGNTIYF | TGTGCCAGCAGTTTCCGGGTTACCTCTGGAAACACCATATATTTT
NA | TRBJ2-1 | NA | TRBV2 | CASGLGGGRSDEQFF | TGTGCCAGCGGCTTAGGGGGGGGGCGGAGTGATGAGCAGTTCTTC
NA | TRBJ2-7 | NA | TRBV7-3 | CASSLLAEPLEQYF | TGTGCCAGCAGCTTATTGGCTGAACCTTTAGAGCAGTACTTC
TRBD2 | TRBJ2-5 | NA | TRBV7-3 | CASSLSGGALETQYF | TGTGCCAGCAGCCTTAGCGGGGGAGCTCTAGAGACCCAGTACTTC
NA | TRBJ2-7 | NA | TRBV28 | CASSYDKEVSYEQYF | TGTGCCAGCAGTTATGACAAGGAGGTGTCCTACGAGCAGTACTTC
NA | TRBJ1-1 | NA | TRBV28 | CASSLPFLGPTEAFF | TGTGCCAGCAGTTTACCCTTTTTGGGGCCCACTGAAGCTTTCTTT
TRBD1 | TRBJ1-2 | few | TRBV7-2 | CASSPDQTGGYGYTF | TGTGCCAGCAGCCCGGACCAGACAGGGGGATATGGCTACACCTTC
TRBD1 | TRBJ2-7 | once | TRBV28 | CASSFRDRGHEQYF | TGTGCCAGCAGTTTTAGGGACAGGGGCCACGAGCAGTACTTC
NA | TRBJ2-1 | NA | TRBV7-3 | CASSPSRDFYYNEQFF | TGTGCCAGCAGCCCCTCCCGGGACTTCTATTATAATGAGCAGTTCTTC
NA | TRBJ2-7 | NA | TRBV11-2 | CASSLERAYEQYF | TGTGCCAGCAGCTTAGAACGAGCCTACGAGCAGTACTTC
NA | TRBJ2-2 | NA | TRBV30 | CAWSVRRGQKRQNTGELFF | TGTGCCTGGAGTGTTCGGAGGGGACAGAAAAGACAGAACACCGGGGAGCTGTTTTTT